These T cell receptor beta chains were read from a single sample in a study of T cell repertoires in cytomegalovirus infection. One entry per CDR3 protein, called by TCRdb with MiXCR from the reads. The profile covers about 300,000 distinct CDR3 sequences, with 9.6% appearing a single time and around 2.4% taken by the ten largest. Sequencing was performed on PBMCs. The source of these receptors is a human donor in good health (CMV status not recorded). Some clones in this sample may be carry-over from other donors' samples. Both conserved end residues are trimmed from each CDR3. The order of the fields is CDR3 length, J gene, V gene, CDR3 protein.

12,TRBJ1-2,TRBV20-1,SARGGSTNYGYT
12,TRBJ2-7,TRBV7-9,ASSSTVGAYEQY
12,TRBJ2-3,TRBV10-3,AIKPGSSTDTQY
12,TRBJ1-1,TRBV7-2,ASSPEAGARGAF
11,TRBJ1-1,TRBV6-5,ATRRGENVEAF
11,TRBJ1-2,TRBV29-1,SVSRLSLGGYT
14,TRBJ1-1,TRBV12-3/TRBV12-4,ASRTGTGVFGQEAF
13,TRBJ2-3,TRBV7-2,ASSLAGDRALAPY
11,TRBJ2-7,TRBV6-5,ASSFQVVGEQY
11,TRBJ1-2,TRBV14,ASSPRSDYGYT
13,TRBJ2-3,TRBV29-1,SVEVRGHLSDTQY
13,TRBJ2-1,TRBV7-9,ASSRSGGNVNEQF
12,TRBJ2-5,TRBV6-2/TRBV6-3,ASSRDNLQETQY
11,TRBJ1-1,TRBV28,ASRLRVSTEAF
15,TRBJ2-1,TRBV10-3,AISESSGGAYGNEQF
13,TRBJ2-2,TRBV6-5,ASSYDRVNTGELF
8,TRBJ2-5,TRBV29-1,SAFEETQY
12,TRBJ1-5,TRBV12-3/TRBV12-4,ASSPGASNQPQH
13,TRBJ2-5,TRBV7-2,ASSPGLAGGETQY
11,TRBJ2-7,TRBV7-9,ASPQDGDYEQY
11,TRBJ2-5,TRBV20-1,SPRGGWGETQY
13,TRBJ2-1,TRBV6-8,ASSVDRVSYNEQF
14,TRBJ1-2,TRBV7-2,ASSPRRTGGIGGYT
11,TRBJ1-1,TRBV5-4,ASRNTGPSPAF
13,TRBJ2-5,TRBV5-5,ASSLAPAVVETQY
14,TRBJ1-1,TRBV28,ASRVQAGRRDTEAF
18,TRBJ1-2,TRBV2,ASSEPLHIVDKIRPDGYT
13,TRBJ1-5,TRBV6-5,ASSRTGRSNQPQH
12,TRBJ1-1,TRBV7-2,ASSSRQENTEAF
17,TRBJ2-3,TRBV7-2,ASSLARRQGGPSTDTQY
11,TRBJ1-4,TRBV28,ATGDPTNEKLF
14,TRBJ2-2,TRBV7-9,ASSATPGPPVGELF
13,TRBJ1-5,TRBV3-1,ASSHRQGFNQPQH
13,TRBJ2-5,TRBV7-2,ASTNSWGPQETQY
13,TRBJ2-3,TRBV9,ASSVRELSTDTQY
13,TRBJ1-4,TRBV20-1,SARTGDWRGGKLF
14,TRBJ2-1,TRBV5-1,ASSLGTSWSYNEQF
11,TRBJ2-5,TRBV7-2,ASSLVLAGGQY
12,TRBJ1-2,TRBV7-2,ASSLGTPPGGYT
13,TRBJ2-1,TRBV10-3,AISEHRQGGNEQF
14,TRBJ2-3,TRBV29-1,SEPRARGRRTDTQY
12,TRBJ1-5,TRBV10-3,AISGGSRNQPQH
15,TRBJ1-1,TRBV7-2,ASSLVGSKLGQLEAF